This is a list of T cell receptor beta chains from one sample in a study of T-cell memory formation after mild COVID-19. One entry per CDR3 protein, called by TCRdb with MiXCR from the 5' RACE reads. The sample has almost 250,000 distinct CDR3 sequences, less than 20% seen once; the top ten hold 2% to 2.5%. Sequenced sample: PBMCs or a T cell subset sorted from them (not recorded which). The receptors here all came from an adult woman who had mild COVID-19 (a few samples of this study predate the infection). Cell type and time point are not known. The CDR3 runs from the conserved cysteine through the conserved F or W.

j_call v_call cdr3_aa
TRBJ1-1 TRBV7-3 CASSVGTSGSEAFF
TRBJ2-7 TRBV12-2 CASRSMPDDSYEQYF
TRBJ2-1 TRBV12-3/TRBV12-4 CASSLPGTSGSREQFF
TRBJ2-3 TRBV5-4 CASSPIRGGQSTDTQYF
TRBJ2-1 TRBV11-3 CASTKGSYNEQFF
TRBJ1-1 TRBV29-1 CSVERGRNTEAFF
TRBJ2-2 TRBV18 CASSPAGRNTGELFF
TRBJ1-1 TRBV2 CASSAGTGGTEAFF
TRBJ1-2 TRBV5-5 CASSIIPGQDYGYTF
TRBJ2-1 TRBV29-1 CSVWDRHNEQFF
TRBJ2-2 TRBV24-1 CATSDPRTKRRTGELFF
TRBJ2-7 TRBV5-1 CASSVGQGAGEQYF
TRBJ2-5 TRBV29-1 CSVEDQRETQYF
TRBJ2-4 TRBV29-1 CSVGMGGAKNIQYF